The clone carrying this T cell receptor beta chain was observed a few times. Library preparation (for TCRbeta) was performed with unique molecular identifiers. Each CDR3 protein is one row after TCRdb ran MiXCR on the PCR reads. Seen here are approximately 1,000,000 distinct CDR3 sequences, about 31% observed once, and the top ten hold over 25%. These data come from a study of T-cell reconstitution after alpha-beta-depleted transplantation in children. The source is a boy under two years old who had a stem cell transplant for SCID, so the T cells may come from the graft donor. The sample was PBMCs, mostly from graft donor cells, taken 360 days after TCRalphabeta/CD19-depleted stem cell transplant.

CDR3 sequence (DNA): TGCAGCGTTGGGGGCGCAGGGGTCTCCTACGAGCAGTACTTC. Its translation is CSVGGAGVSYEQYF. The rearrangement joins TRBV29-1 to TRBJ2-7, with D possibly being TRBD1 (6 bases). Germline assignment: CDR1 SQVTM and CDR2 ANQGSEA. Trimming pared 4 bases from V and 0 bases from J, leaving 13 bases between. This CDR3 is built from 14 residues.